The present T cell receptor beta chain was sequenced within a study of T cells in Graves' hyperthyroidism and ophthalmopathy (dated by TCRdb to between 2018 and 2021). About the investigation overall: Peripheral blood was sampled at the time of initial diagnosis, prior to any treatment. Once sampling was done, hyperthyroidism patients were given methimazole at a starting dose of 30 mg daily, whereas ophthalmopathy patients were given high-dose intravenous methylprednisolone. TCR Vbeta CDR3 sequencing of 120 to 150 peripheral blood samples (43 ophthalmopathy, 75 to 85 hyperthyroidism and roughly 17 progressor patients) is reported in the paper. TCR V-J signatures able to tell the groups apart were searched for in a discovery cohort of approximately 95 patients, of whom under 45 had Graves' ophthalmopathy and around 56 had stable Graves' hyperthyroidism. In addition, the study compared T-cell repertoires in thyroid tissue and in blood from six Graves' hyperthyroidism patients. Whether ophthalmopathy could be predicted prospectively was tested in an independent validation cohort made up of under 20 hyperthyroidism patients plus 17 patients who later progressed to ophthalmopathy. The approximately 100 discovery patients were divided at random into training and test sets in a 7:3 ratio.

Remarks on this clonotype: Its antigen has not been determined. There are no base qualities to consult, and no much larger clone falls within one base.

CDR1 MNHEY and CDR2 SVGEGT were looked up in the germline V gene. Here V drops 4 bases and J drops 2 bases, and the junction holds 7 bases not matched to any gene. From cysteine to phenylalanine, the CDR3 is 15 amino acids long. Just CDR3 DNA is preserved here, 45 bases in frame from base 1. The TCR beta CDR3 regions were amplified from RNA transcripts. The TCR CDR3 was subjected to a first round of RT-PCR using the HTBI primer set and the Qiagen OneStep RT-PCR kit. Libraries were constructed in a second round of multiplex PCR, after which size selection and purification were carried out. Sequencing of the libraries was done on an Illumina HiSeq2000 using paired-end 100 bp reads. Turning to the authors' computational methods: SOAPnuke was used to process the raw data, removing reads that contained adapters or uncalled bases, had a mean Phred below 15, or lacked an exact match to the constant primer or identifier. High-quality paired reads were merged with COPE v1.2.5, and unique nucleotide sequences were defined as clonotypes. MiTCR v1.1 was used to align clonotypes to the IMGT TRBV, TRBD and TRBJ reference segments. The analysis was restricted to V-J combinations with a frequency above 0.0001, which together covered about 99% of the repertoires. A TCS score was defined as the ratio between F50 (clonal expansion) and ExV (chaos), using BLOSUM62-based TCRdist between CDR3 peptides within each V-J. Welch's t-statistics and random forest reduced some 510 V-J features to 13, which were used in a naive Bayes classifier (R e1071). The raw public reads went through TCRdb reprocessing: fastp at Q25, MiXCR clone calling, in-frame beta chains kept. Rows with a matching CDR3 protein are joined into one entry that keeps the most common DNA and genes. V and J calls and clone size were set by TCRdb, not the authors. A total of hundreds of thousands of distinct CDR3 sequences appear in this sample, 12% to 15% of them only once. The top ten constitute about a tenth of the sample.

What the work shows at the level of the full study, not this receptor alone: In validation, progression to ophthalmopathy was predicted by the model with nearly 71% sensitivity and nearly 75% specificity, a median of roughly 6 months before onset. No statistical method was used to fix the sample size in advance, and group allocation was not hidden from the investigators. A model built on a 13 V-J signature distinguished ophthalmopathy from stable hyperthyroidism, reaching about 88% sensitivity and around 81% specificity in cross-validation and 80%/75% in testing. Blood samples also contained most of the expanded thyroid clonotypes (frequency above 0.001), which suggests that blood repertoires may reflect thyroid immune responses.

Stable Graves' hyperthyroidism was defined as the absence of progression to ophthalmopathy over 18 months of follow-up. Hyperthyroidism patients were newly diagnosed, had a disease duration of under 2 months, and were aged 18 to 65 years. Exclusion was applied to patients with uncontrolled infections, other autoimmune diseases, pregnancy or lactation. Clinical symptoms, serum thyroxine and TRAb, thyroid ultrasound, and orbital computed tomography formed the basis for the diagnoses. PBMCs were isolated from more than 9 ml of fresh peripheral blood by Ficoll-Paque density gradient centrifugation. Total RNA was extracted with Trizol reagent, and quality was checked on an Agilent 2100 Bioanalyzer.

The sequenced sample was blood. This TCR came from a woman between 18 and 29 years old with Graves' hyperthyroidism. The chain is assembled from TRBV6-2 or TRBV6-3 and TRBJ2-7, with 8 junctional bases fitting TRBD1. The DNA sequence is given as TGTGCCAGCAGTTCGAGACAGGGGCGAACCTACGAGCAGTACTTC. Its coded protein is CASSSRQGRTYEQYF.